The 27 T cell receptor beta chains below all came from one sample that was sequenced in a study of beta chain features in type 1 diabetes. Since all of the isolated RNA was reverse transcribed, expressed TCRB transcripts were what got sequenced. Produced via immunoSEQ multiplex PCR; TCRdb's table is partial and in-frame only. Among hundreds of thousands of clones listed, more than 65% were seen once. Sequencing input: naive CD4+ T cells from blood. Source of these receptors: a man younger than 40 in good health.

A note on this clone: Other DNA sequences of this sample code for an identical CDR3. This chain links TRBV7-2 with TRBJ2-3, with D hard to call. This CDR3 has 13 residues. Trimming took 4 bases from V and 1 from J, leaving 6 bases between them. Germline V gene sequence: CDR1 SGHTA, CDR2 FQGNSA. In DNA, the CDR3 is TGTGCCAGCAGCTATGGAGGCACAGATACGCAGTATTTT. It encodes CASSYGGTDTQYF.

This clone was seen only a few times. The rearrangement uses TRBV29-1 and TRBJ1-1, with 10 bases that match TRBD1. Germline V lookup: CDR1 SQVTM, CDR2 ANQGSEA. Losses at the gene ends were 4 bases for V and 0 bases for J; bases not matched to a gene: 8. The CDR3 consists of 16 residues. The DNA for the CDR3 is TGCAGCGTTGCCTCCGGGACAGGGGCTATGAACACTGAAGCTTTCTTT. Protein product: CSVASGTGAMNTEAFF.

This rearrangement joins TRBV9 to TRBJ1-6; unclear D gene. V was cut by 4 bases and J by 10 bases, with 9 bases left in between. The V gene's germline CDR1 is SGDLS and CDR2 YYNGEE. The length of the CDR3 is 12 residues. The DNA for the CDR3 is TGTGCCAGCAGCCCTGACGTCTCACCCCTCCACTTT. Residues: CASSPDVSPLHF.

This chain uses TRBV7-9 with TRBJ2-5, with D possibly TRBD2 on 6 matching bases. Germline loops: CDR1 SEHNR, CDR2 FQNEAQ (reference sequence). V dropped 5 bases and J dropped 2 bases, with 21 bases sitting between them. The CDR3 runs to 17 residues. CDR3 sequence (DNA): TGTGCCAGCAGCGCCCCGTCACTAGCTCTCCGGCAAGAGACCCAGTACTTC. The encoded protein is CASSAPSLALRQETQYF. Looking up the rest from reference TRBV7-9 and TRBJ2-5 gives the full variable domain: DTGVSQNPRHKITKRGQNVTFRCDPISEHNRLYWYRQTLGQGPEFLTYFQNEAQLEKSRLLSDRFSAERPKGSFSTLEIQRTEQGDSAMYLCASSAPSLALRQETQYFGPGTRLLVL.

This clone has only a few counts. The chain is built from TRBV9 and TRBJ2-7, with D tentatively TRBD1 or TRBD2 (5 bases each). This CDR3 has 14 amino acids. V lost 0 bases and J 6 bases, leaving 13 bases between the germline ends. Per the germline V gene, CDR1 is SGDLS and CDR2 is YYNGEE. CDR3: CASSVGLGVGEQYF. The DNA for the CDR3 is TGTGCCAGCAGCGTAGGTCTGGGGGTTGGCGAGCAGTACTTC.

A few counts support this clone. The rearrangement joins TRBV29-1 to TRBJ2-1; no firm D call. V was cut by 4 bases and J by 5 bases, with 6 bases left in between. Germline V gives CDR1 SQVTM, CDR2 ANQGSEA. This CDR3 contains 11 residues. The CDR3 DNA is TGCAGCGTTGCTAGTAACAATGAGCAGTTCTTC. This translates into CSVASNNEQFF.

This clone has just one count. This CDR3 is CAWSVPGGGGQPQHF. In DNA, the CDR3 is TGTGCCTGGAGTGTACCAGGGGGCGGAGGACAGCCCCAGCATTTT. V gene TRBV30 combines with J gene TRBJ1-5; 8 positions agree with TRBD1. CDR3 length equals 15 residues. Germline CDR1 and CDR2: GTSNPN and SVGIG (reference sequence). The junction had 8 bases not matched to a gene; V was cut back by 0 bases and J by 7 bases.

The rearrangement uses TRBV9 and TRBJ2-1, with 7 bases aligning to TRBD2. The CDR3 is 16 amino acids. Germline lookup yields CDR1 SGDLS and CDR2 YYNGEE. V lost 4 bases, J lost 0 bases, and 7 bases stayed unmatched. The CDR3 coding sequence is TGTGCCAGCAGCCCTACTAGCGAGAGCTCCTACAATGAGCAGTTCTTC. Translation: CASSPTSESSYNEQFF.

Of note for this clone: Other DNA sequences in this sample translate to the same CDR3. Here the CDR3 DNA reads TGTGCCAGCAGCTTAAGTTACAATGAGCAGTTCTTC. Translated: CASSLSYNEQFF. The V and J genes are TRBV11-2 and TRBJ2-1; D not resolved. With 2 bases removed from V and 4 bases from J, the gap between germline ends came to 3 bases. Germline lookup yields CDR1 SGHAT and CDR2 FQNNGV. CDR3 size: 12 residues.

Of note for this clone: The same CDR3 arises from other DNA sequences in this sample as well. The chain links TRBV30 to TRBJ1-1; the match to TRBD1 covers 8 bases. The ends lost 3 bases at V and 1 base at J; junction bases unmatched: 1. The length of the CDR3 is 13 residues. The germline V gene encodes CDR1 GTSNPN and CDR2 SVGIG (reference sequence). CDR3 sequence (DNA): TGTGCCTGGAGCGGACAGGGGAACACTGAAGCTTTCTTT. It encodes CAWSGQGNTEAFF.

V and J are TRBV2 and TRBJ2-3, with a possible D match to TRBD2 (5 bases). The CDR3 is 13 residues long. Trimming left V 8 bases short and J 4 bases short, with 13 bases between. Germline loops: CDR1 SNHLY, CDR2 FYNNEI. CDR3: CASSRDLADTQYF. The CDR3 DNA is TGTGCCAGCTCCCGGGATCTGGCAGATACGCAGTATTTT. Supplemented by reference TRBV2 and TRBJ2-3, the full variable domain reads EPEVTQTPSHQVTQMGQEVILRCVPISNHLYFYWYRQILGQKVEFLVSFYNNEISEKSEIFDDQFSVERPDGSNFTLKIRSTKLEDSAMYFCASSRDLADTQYFGPGTRLTVL.

The chain combines TRBV9 with TRBJ2-7; D uncertain. V lost 0 bases, J lost 0 bases, and 7 bases lay in between. The CDR3 has 14 residues. CDR1 and CDR2 (germline): SGDLS, YYNGEE. The CDR3 spells CASSVGNSSYEQYF. The CDR3 coding sequence is TGTGCCAGCAGCGTAGGTAATAGCTCCTACGAGCAGTACTTC.

The chain joins TRBV19 to TRBJ2-1; D possibly corresponds to TRBD1 (6 bases). Germline V CDR1 and CDR2: LNHDA, SQIVND (reference sequence). Trimming left V 8 bases short and J 0 bases short, with 14 bases between. The CDR3 runs 15 residues. Written as DNA, the CDR3 is TGTGCCAGTGCAGGGACACGTAGCTCCTACAATGAGCAGTTCTTC. Translating gives CASAGTRSSYNEQFF.

This rearrangement joins TRBV6-5 to TRBJ2-5; 7 nucleotides align to TRBD1. Unmatched junction bases numbered 5, after V lost 6 bases and J lost 4 bases. There are 13 residues in the CDR3. Germline V gene lookup returns CDR1 MNHEY and CDR2 SVGAGI. CDR3 in amino acids: CASRDRVGETQYF. The CDR3 region has the DNA TGTGCCAGCAGAGACAGGGTAGGAGAGACCCAGTACTTC.

The chain couples TRBV7-9 to TRBJ1-1; D remains unclear. Germline assignment: CDR1 SEHNR and CDR2 FQNEAQ (reference sequence). V was cut by 5 bases and J by 0 bases, with 13 bases left in between. CDR3 length: 15 residues. CDR3: CASSPGSTLNTEAFF. For the CDR3, the DNA is TGTGCCAGCAGCCCCGGTTCGACACTGAACACTGAAGCTTTCTTT.

V and J are TRBV5-6 and TRBJ2-6; D unclear. Germline CDR1 is SGHDT and CDR2 is YYEEEE. This CDR3 comprises 15 residues. The V end lost 0 bases, the J end lost 0 bases, and 4 bases lay between the germline ends. Here the CDR3 reads CASSLDLSGANVLTF. The DNA of the CDR3 is TGTGCCAGCAGCTTGGACCTCTCTGGGGCCAACGTCCTGACTTTC.

In its sample, this clone was seen a few times. The rearrangement joins TRBV5-4 to TRBJ2-3; perhaps TRBD2 as D (6 bases). This CDR3 region has 16 residues. CDR1 and CDR2 from the germline V gene are SGHNT and YYREEE (reference sequence). Trimming left V 1 base short and J 0 bases short, with 12 bases between. This CDR3 reads CASSLFERVSTDTQYF. The CDR3 DNA is TGTGCCAGCAGCTTGTTCGAGCGGGTGAGCACAGATACGCAGTATTTT.

V and J are TRBV18 and TRBJ2-7; D gene unclear. CDR3 length: 13 residues. Per germline, CDR1 KGHSH and CDR2 LQKENI. V was cut by 0 bases and J by 4 bases, with 7 bases left in between. CDR3 DNA: TGTGCCAGCTCACCACCGGCAGAATACGAGCAGTACTTC. Translation gives CASSPPAEYEQYF.

This clone was seen a few times. The rearrangement uses TRBV30 and TRBJ1-1; TRBD1 agrees at 7 bases. The V segment lost 0 bases and the J segment 10 bases; nucleotides outside the gene matches: 11. This CDR3 comprises 14 residues. Germline CDR1 GTSNPN, CDR2 SVGIG (reference sequence). CDR3 nucleotide sequence: TGTGCCTGGAGTGTACCGGACAGGCTGCGGGGAGCTTTCTTT. It yields the protein CAWSVPDRLRGAFF.

This chain joins TRBV9 and TRBJ2-7, with D possibly being TRBD1 (6 bases). The CDR3 covers 13 residues. V was trimmed by 0 bases and J by 3 bases, leaving 7 bases between them. CDR1 is SGDLS, CDR2 YYNGEE, per germline. The CDR3 loop is CASSVARGYEQYF. The CDR3 DNA reads as TGTGCCAGCAGCGTAGCCAGGGGCTACGAGCAGTACTTC.

This clone was detected a few times. The rearrangement uses TRBV7-2 and TRBJ2-6; TRBD2 might be the D (5 bases). The CDR3 loop spans 15 amino acids. V lost 5 bases, J lost 4 bases, and 12 bases lay in between. The V gene's germline CDR1 is SGHTA and CDR2 FQGNSA. The CDR3 loop is CASSPRLPGANVLTF. The CDR3 bases are TGTGCCAGCAGCCCCAGACTACCCGGGGCCAACGTCCTGACTTTC. Full variable domain (missing parts from reference TRBV7-2 and TRBJ2-6): GAGVSQSPSNKVTEKGKDVELRCDPISGHTALYWYRQSLGQGLEFLIYFQGNSAPDKSGLPSDRFSAERTGGSVSTLTIQRTQQEDSAVYLCASSPRLPGANVLTFGAGSRLTVL.

This rearrangement joins TRBV18 to TRBJ2-7; the match to TRBD2 covers 10 bases. Germline V gene data show CDR1 as KGHSH and CDR2 as LQKENI. The CDR3 spans 15 residues. The V gene end was trimmed by 3 bases and the J gene end by 9 bases; junction bases not matched to a gene: 11. The CDR3 region is CASSPAEAGGPRQYF. CDR3 nucleotide sequence: TGTGCCAGCTCACCGGCCGAAGCGGGAGGGCCCAGGCAGTACTTC.

This rearrangement joins TRBV7-2 to TRBJ2-7; no firm D call. Germline V gene lookup returns CDR1 SGHTA and CDR2 FQGNSA. The CDR3 has 12 amino acids. Trimming shortened V by 6 bases and J by 2 bases, and 8 bases separated the two germline ends. CDR3 in amino acids: CASSSSPYEQYF. The DNA for the CDR3 is TGTGCCAGCAGTTCTTCTCCCTACGAGCAGTACTTC.

V and J are TRBV6-5 and TRBJ2-5, with D possibly being TRBD2 (5 bases). Deletions cut 5 bases from V and 5 bases from J, with 15 bases between. The CDR3 runs 14 residues. Germline assignment: CDR1 MNHEY and CDR2 SVGAGI. The CDR3 DNA is TGTGCCAGCAGTCCAGGACGGCGGAGGGAGACCCAGTACTTC. Its protein product is CASSPGRRRETQYF.

The chain is built from TRBV4-3 and TRBJ2-1; 8 nucleotides line up with TRBD2. The V gene end was trimmed by 0 bases and the J gene end by 7 bases; junction bases not matched to a gene: 11. This CDR3 has 17 amino acids. Germline values: CDR1 LGHNA, CDR2 YSLEER. The CDR3 DNA reads TGCGCCAGCAGCCAAGAGGTCGGGTCTCAGCGGGGGAATGAGCAGTTCTTC. Translated, it gives CASSQEVGSQRGNEQFF.

This clone was picked up a small number of times. This rearrangement joins TRBV7-2 to TRBJ2-3; D might be TRBD2 (5 bases). V was clipped by 3 bases and J by 0 bases, with 10 bases between them. The germline V gene has CDR1 SGHTA and CDR2 FQGNSA. This CDR3 spans 15 amino acids. The CDR3 is CASSLGSVSTDTQYF. The CDR3 bases are TGTGCCAGCAGCTTGGGGAGTGTTAGCACAGATACGCAGTATTTT. The full variable domain, its missing parts supplied by reference TRBV7-2 and TRBJ2-3, is GAGVSQSPSNKVTEKGKDVELRCDPISGHTALYWYRQSLGQGLEFLIYFQGNSAPDKSGLPSDRFSAERTGGSVSTLTIQRTQQEDSAVYLCASSLGSVSTDTQYFGPGTRLTVL.

This chain uses TRBV9 with TRBJ2-2; 7 nucleotides agree with TRBD2. V lost 0 bases to trimming and J lost 5 bases; unmatched junction nucleotides: 7. The CDR3 loop spans 16 amino acids. Germline V gene lookup returns CDR1 SGDLS and CDR2 YYNGEE. CDR3 residues: CASSVVASGATGELFF. The CDR3 DNA reads TGTGCCAGCAGCGTAGTCGCTAGCGGAGCTACCGGGGAGCTGTTTTTT.